The clone carrying this T cell receptor (beta chain) has more than one count but fewer than ten. The antigen remains undetermined. The data originate from a study of T-cell memory formation after mild COVID-19. V gave up 3 bases and J gave up 5 bases, with 10 bases separating them. The CDR3 spans 13 residues. CDR1 and CDR2 from the germline V gene are ENHRY and SYGVKD. Study results and limitations: Day 37-peaking second-wave clones had unconfirmed SARS-CoV-2 specificity.

From 5'RACE with constant-segment primers came TCR alpha and TCR beta cDNA libraries that carried sample barcodes and UMIs. TCRdb re-analysed the 5' RACE reads in MiXCR, keeping a single row per CDR3 protein. The sample holds about 270,000 distinct CDR3 sequences, 18% seen once. The sample taken for sequencing was PBMCs or a T cell subset sorted from them (not recorded which). The chain carries TRBV10-3 and TRBJ2-5; possibly TRBD1 for D (6 bases). The origin of this receptor is a man between 18 and 35 years old who had mild COVID-19 (a few samples of this study predate the infection). Cell type and time point are not known. CDR3 bases: TGTGCCATCAGTGATTGGCAGGGGGAGACCCAGTACTTC. Translating gives CAISDWQGETQYF.